This is a list of T cell receptor beta chains from one sample in a study of blood T cell repertoires in COVID-19. Repertoires were generated with immunoSEQ multiplex PCR, while TCRdb's copy carries only in-frame clones and drops some. The sample holds roughly 150,000 clones, approximately 78% seen once. The sample taken for sequencing was peripheral blood. The receptors here all came from a human donor with acute or convalescent COVID-19. The donor label of this sample is uncertain. The CDR3 runs from the conserved cysteine through the conserved F or W. A D gene is named only where the DNA matches it firmly. Size is omitted from some rows. Given values are once, few, many or a class for expanded clones.

TRBD1	few	TRBV5-1	16	TRBJ2-2	TGCGCCAGCAGCTCGGCGGGACAGGGGGGAATCGGGGAGCTGTTTTTT	CASSSAGQGGIGELFF
NA	NA	TRBV18	16	TRBJ1-1	TGTGCCAGCTCACCTCGAGCATTCGACTTGAACACTGAAGCTTTCTTT	CASSPRAFDLNTEAFF
TRBD1	NA	TRBV19	14	TRBJ1-5	TGTGCCAGTAGTATTAGGACAGGGGATCAGCCCCAGCATTTT	CASSIRTGDQPQHF
TRBD1	NA	TRBV5-1	15	TRBJ1-5	TGCGCCAGCAGCAAAACCGGGACAGGGGACGAGGCCCAGCATTTT	CASSKTGTGDEAQHF
TRBD1	NA	TRBV2	15	TRBJ1-6	TGTGCCAGCAGTAGAGGGGACAGGGAAAATTCACCCCTCCACTTT	CASSRGDRENSPLHF
NA	once	TRBV10-3	14	TRBJ2-1	TGTGCCATCAGTGAGTCGAACAGGCAGGGGGAGCAGTTCTTC	CAISESNRQGEQFF
NA	NA	TRBV5-1	15	TRBJ2-7	TGCGCCAGCAGCTTGGGAGGCACTAGCTCCTACGAGCAGTACTTC	CASSLGGTSSYEQYF
NA	NA	TRBV6-2/TRBV6-3	15	TRBJ2-5	TGTGCCAGCAGCAAAAGGGCTTCAGGGAAAGAGACCCAGTACTTC	CASSKRASGKETQYF
NA	NA	TRBV6-4	15	TRBJ1-2	TGTGCCAGCAGTGACTCTTCGGGGAAGGGCTATGGCTACACCTTC	CASSDSSGKGYGYTF
NA	NA	TRBV9	16	TRBJ1-3	TGTGCCAGCAGCGTAACTCACACGGAGTTCGGAAACACCATATATTTT	CASSVTHTEFGNTIYF
NA	NA	TRBV3-1/TRBV3-2	14	TRBJ1-1	TGTGCCAGCAGGGTGAGGGAGGCGAACACTGAAGCTTTCTTT	CASRVREANTEAFF
TRBD2	NA	TRBV18	17	TRBJ2-2	TGTGCCAGCTCACCACTAACTGGTCTAGCGGGCACCGGGGAGCTGTTTTTT	CASSPLTGLAGTGELFF
NA	NA	TRBV6-1	12	TRBJ1-2	TGTGCCAGCAGTGAAAACTGGGGGCGGCACACCTTC	CASSENWGRHTF
NA	NA	TRBV6-5	12	TRBJ1-4	TGTGCCAGCAGCCCCTCGGGAGAAAAACTGTTTTTT	CASSPSGEKLFF
TRBD1	once	TRBV12-3/TRBV12-4	13	TRBJ1-2	TGTGCCAGCAGACCTGACAGGGTTGCTGGCTACACCTTC	CASRPDRVAGYTF
NA	NA	TRBV12-3/TRBV12-4	11	TRBJ1-1	TGTGCCAGCAGTGGGCACACTGAAGCTTTCTTT	CASSGHTEAFF
NA	once	TRBV4-1	15	TRBJ1-3	TGCGCCAGCAGCCAACCACAAGACTCTGGAAACACCATATATTTT	CASSQPQDSGNTIYF
NA	NA	TRBV5-8	14	TRBJ1-5	TGTGCCAGCAGCTTGGAGAGAACAGGAGCCACCCAGCATTTT	CASSLERTGATQHF
NA	few	TRBV12-3/TRBV12-4	13	TRBJ1-1	TGTGCCAGCAGTTTAGGGGGGCCCACTGAAGCTTTCTTT	CASSLGGPTEAFF
NA	NA	TRBV7-2	18	TRBJ2-5	TGTGCCAGCAGCTTAAGTGCTTGGACGGGGGGCCCCCAAGAGACCCAGTACTTC	CASSLSAWTGGPQETQYF
NA	NA	TRBV3-1/TRBV3-2	14	TRBJ1-6	TGTGCCAGCAGCCGCGGGGACGAAGGATCACCCCTCCACTTT	CASSRGDEGSPLHF
TRBD1	NA	TRBV19	16	TRBJ1-2	TGTGCCAGTAGTATAAGTTCAGGGGGAAAATTGTCTGGCTACACCTTC	CASSISSGGKLSGYTF
NA	NA	TRBV4-1	15	TRBJ2-1	TGCGCCAGCAGCCAAGAGAGGGTTTCCTACAATGAGCAGTTCTTC	CASSQERVSYNEQFF
NA	NA	TRBV5-5	14	TRBJ1-3	TGTGCCAGCAGCTTGACTAATTCTGGAAACACCATATATTTT	CASSLTNSGNTIYF
NA	NA	TRBV11-2	14	TRBJ1-6	TGTGCCAGCAGCCTAGCGGGGGGCAGTTCACCCCTCCACTTT	CASSLAGGSSPLHF
TRBD1	NA	TRBV6-1	13	TRBJ2-5	TGTGCCAGCAGGAGCTCCGGGACAGGGCCCCCCAACTTC	CASRSSGTGPPNF
TRBD1	NA	TRBV5-1	17	TRBJ2-2	TGCGCCAGCAGCTTGGTCCCGGACAGGGGGCAAACCGGGGAGCTGTTTTTT	CASSLVPDRGQTGELFF
TRBD1	NA	TRBV4-1	15	TRBJ1-2	TGCGCCAGCAGCCGCCTCGACACAGGGGGTGGTGGCTACACCTTC	CASSRLDTGGGGYTF
NA	NA	TRBV19	13	TRBJ1-1	TGTGCCAGTAGTATCGGGGAGAACACTGAAGCTTTCTTT	CASSIGENTEAFF
TRBD1	NA	TRBV6-5	15	TRBJ1-5	TGTGCCAGCAGGAGAGGGGACAGGGTGATTCAGCCCCAGCATTTT	CASRRGDRVIQPQHF
NA	NA	TRBV2	16	TRBJ1-5	TGTGCCGGCAGTGAAGGGTTGGGCGGGGGCCGGCAGCCCCAGCATTTT	CAGSEGLGGGRQPQHF
TRBD1	NA	TRBV7-2	15	TRBJ1-1	TGTGCCAGCAGCTTCCTGGGACAGGGGAACACTGAAGCTTTCTTT	CASSFLGQGNTEAFF
NA	NA	TRBV19	15	TRBJ1-5	TGTGCCAGTAGTCAGGGCTATGGTAGCAATCAGCCCCAGCATTTT	CASSQGYGSNQPQHF
NA	NA	TRBV25-1	17	TRBJ2-1	TGTGCCAGCAGGGGCAGGATCCCCCCGCACTCCTACAATGAGCAGTTCTTC	CASRGRIPPHSYNEQFF
NA	NA	TRBV4-1	16	TRBJ1-1	TGCGCCAGCAGCCGAGAAGACCCCAGGGTATACACTGAAGCTTTCTTT	CASSREDPRVYTEAFF
TRBD1	NA	TRBV10-3	14	TRBJ2-7	TGTGCCATCAGTGACTGGGACAGGGGGCACGAGCAGTACTTC	CAISDWDRGHEQYF
NA	NA	TRBV6-2/TRBV6-3	14	TRBJ1-1	TGTGCCAGCAGCTCCGGCTCTAGAAACACTGAAGCTTTCTTT	CASSSGSRNTEAFF
NA	once	TRBV6-1	13	TRBJ2-3	TGTGCCAGCAGTGAAGCGCCGCGAGATACGCAGTATTTT	CASSEAPRDTQYF
NA	NA	TRBV19	13	TRBJ1-2	TGTGCCAGTAGCCTGACAGTTAACTATGGCTACACCTTC	CASSLTVNYGYTF
NA	NA	TRBV27	15	TRBJ1-1	TGTGCCAGCAGTTTACGAGGAGGGGTTAGCGCTGAAGCTTTCTTT	CASSLRGGVSAEAFF
NA	NA	TRBV6-5	15	TRBJ1-2	TGTGCCAGCATAAATGAAGGACAGTCTAAATATGGCTACACCTTC	CASINEGQSKYGYTF
NA	few	TRBV6-1	14	TRBJ2-7	TGTGCCAGCAGTGAAGGAGTACAGCTCAACGAGCAGTACTTC	CASSEGVQLNEQYF
TRBD1	NA	TRBV6-5	15	TRBJ2-5	TGTGCCAGCAGAAATATGGGACAGCCTCTAGAGACCCAGTACTTC	CASRNMGQPLETQYF